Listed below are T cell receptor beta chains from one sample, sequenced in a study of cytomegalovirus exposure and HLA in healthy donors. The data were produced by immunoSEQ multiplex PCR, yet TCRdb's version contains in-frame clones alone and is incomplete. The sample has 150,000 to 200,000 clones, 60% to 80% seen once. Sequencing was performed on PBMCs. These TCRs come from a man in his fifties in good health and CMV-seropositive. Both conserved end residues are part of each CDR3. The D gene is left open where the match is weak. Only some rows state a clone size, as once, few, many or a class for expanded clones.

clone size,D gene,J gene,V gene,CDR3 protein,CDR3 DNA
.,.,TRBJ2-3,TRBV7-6,CASSIGGGGHDTQYF,TGTGCCAGCAGCATCGGGGGCGGGGGACACGATACGCAGTATTTT
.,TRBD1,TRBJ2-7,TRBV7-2,CASSTYRGKDEQYF,TGTGCCAGCAGCACATACAGGGGAAAGGACGAGCAGTACTTC
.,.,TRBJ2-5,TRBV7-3,CASSRTARETQYF,TGTGCCAGCAGCCGGACAGCACGAGAGACCCAGTACTTC
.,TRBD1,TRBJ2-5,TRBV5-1,CASSLAYGQGAFETQYF,TGCGCCAGCAGCTTGGCCTACGGACAGGGGGCGTTTGAGACCCAGTACTTC
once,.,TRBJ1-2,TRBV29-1,CSVEDRRGYTF,TGCAGCGTTGAAGATCGCAGGGGTTACACCTTC
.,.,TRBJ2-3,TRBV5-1,CASSLALTERTDTQYF,TGCGCCAGCAGCTTGGCCTTAACAGAGAGAACAGATACGCAGTATTTT
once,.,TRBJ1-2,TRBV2,CASSDGVNYGYTF,TGTGCCAGCAGTGACGGAGTTAACTATGGCTACACCTTC
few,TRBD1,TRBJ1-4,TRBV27,CASRKNGGTANEKLFF,TGTGCCAGCAGGAAAAATGGGGGGACAGCTAATGAAAAACTGTTTTTT
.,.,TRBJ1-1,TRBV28,CATHGYGDTEAFF,TGTGCCACCCACGGGTATGGCGACACTGAAGCTTTCTTT
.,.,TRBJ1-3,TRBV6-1,CASSVMFVSSGNTIYF,TGTGCCAGCAGTGTCATGTTCGTGAGCTCTGGAAACACCATATATTTT
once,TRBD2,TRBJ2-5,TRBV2,CASSEGGGGIAETQYF,TGTGCCAGCAGTGAAGGGGGCGGGGGTATCGCGGAGACCCAGTACTTC
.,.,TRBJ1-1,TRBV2,CATYLGSPIMANTEAFF,TGTGCCACCTACCTGGGGAGTCCAATAATGGCGAACACTGAAGCTTTCTTT
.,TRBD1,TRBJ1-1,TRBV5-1,CASRQGGANIPEAFF,TGCGCCAGCAGGCAGGGGGGAGCCAATATCCCTGAAGCTTTCTTT
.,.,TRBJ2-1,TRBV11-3,CASSLDSLRNEQFF,TGTGCCAGCAGCTTAGATAGCCTTAGGAATGAGCAGTTCTTC
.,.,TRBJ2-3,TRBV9,CASSVARGGTASTDTQYF,TGTGCCAGCAGCGTAGCTAGAGGAGGGACGGCGAGCACAGATACGCAGTATTTT
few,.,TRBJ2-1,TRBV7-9,CASSLGGQSDEQFF,TGTGCCAGCAGCTTGGGGGGGCAGTCGGATGAGCAGTTCTTC
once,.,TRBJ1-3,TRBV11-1,CASTRQASSGNTIYF,TGTGCCAGCACACGACAGGCGAGCTCTGGAAACACCATATATTTT
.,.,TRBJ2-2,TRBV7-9,CASSLGSTGELFF,TGTGCCAGCAGCTTAGGGAGTACCGGGGAGCTGTTTTTT
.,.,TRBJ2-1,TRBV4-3,CASSQDATGSYNEQFF,TGCGCCAGCAGCCAAGATGCGACAGGCTCCTACAATGAGCAGTTCTTC
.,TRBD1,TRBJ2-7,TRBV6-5,CASSYRDRGSYEQYF,TGTGCCAGCAGTTACCGGGACAGGGGATCTTACGAGCAGTACTTC
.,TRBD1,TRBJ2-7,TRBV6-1,CASSEAGTAYEQYF,TGTGCCAGCAGTGAAGCAGGGACAGCCTACGAGCAGTACTTC
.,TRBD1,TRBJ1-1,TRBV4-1,CASSRLLTGGGGNTEAFF,TGCGCCAGCAGCCGCCTTTTAACAGGGGGCGGGGGTAACACTGAAGCTTTCTTT
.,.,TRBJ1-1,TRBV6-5,CASSSGGTEAFF,TGTGCCAGCAGCTCCGGGGGAACTGAAGCTTTCTTT
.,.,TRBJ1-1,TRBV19,CASRDSEVSTEAFF,TGTGCCAGTAGAGATTCAGAGGTTAGCACTGAAGCTTTCTTT
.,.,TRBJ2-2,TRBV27,CASTNAGTGLIGELFF,TGTGCCAGCACCAACGCCGGGACTGGATTAATCGGGGAGCTGTTTTTT
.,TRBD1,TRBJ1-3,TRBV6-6,CASSSTGAQNTIYF,TGTGCCAGCAGTTCTACAGGGGCTCAAAACACCATATATTTT
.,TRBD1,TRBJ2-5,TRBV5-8,CASSFPDRQETQYF,TGTGCCAGCAGCTTTCCGGACAGGCAAGAGACCCAGTACTTC
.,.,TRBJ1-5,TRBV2,CASSHRPDSNQPQHF,TGTGCCAGCAGTCACAGGCCGGATAGCAATCAGCCCCAGCATTTT
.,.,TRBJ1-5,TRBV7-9,CSSSLDGRQPQHF,TGTTCCAGCAGCTTAGATGGGCGTCAGCCCCAGCATTTT
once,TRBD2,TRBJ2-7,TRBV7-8,CASSPQAKRGVQEQYF,TGTGCCAGCAGCCCTCAGGCCAAGCGGGGGGTTCAAGAGCAGTACTTC
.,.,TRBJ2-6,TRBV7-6,CASSLGGAAGANVLTF,TGTGCCAGCAGCTTAGGCGGGGCAGCGGGGGCCAACGTCCTGACTTTC
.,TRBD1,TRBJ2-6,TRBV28,CASIGTGGRTGANVLTF,TGTGCCAGCATTGGGACAGGGGGTCGTACTGGGGCCAACGTCCTGACTTTC
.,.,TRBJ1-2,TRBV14,CASSQGGQNYGYTF,TGTGCCAGCAGCCAAGGAGGACAGAACTATGGCTACACCTTC
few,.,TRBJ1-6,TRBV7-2,CASSRHWTEVNSPLHF,TGTGCCAGCAGCCGACACTGGACAGAAGTTAATTCACCCCTCCACTTT
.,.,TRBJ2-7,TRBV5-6,CASSFRQSNSYEQYF,TGTGCCAGCAGCTTTCGACAGAGTAACTCCTACGAGCAGTACTTC
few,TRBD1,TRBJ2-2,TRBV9,CASSPAGTVNTGELFF,TGTGCCAGCAGCCCAGCCGGGACAGTGAACACCGGGGAGCTGTTTTTT
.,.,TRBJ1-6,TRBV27,CASSLFLGQGSPLHF,TGTGCCAGCAGTTTATTTCTGGGGCAGGGGTCACCCCTCCACTTT
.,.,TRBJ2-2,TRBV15,CATSRDLSPNTGELFF,TGTGCCACCAGCAGAGATCTTAGCCCTAACACCGGGGAGCTGTTTTTT
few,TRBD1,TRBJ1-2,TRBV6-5,CASSYPTRDSQSLIF,TGTGCCAGCAGTTACCCAACCCGGGACAGCCAATCCTTAATCTTC
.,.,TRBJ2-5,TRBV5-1,CASSLGPGNQETQYF,TGCGCCAGCAGCTTGGGTCCGGGAAACCAAGAGACCCAGTACTTC
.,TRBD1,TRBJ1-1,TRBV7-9,CASRNGTGRKAFF,TGTGCCAGCAGAAATGGGACAGGTAGGAAAGCTTTCTTT
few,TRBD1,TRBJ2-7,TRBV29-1,CSVGFGQGMYEQYF,TGCAGCGTTGGATTTGGACAGGGAATGTACGAGCAGTACTTC
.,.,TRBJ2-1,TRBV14,CASSQDIQGFLGNEQFF,TGTGCCAGCAGCCAAGATATCCAGGGGTTTCTCGGGAATGAGCAGTTCTTC
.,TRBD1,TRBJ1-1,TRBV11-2,CASSSLALQGSRTEAFF,TGTGCCAGCAGCTCCCTGGCCTTACAGGGGTCGAGAACTGAAGCTTTCTTT
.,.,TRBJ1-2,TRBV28,CASTGMDRTYKAYGYTF,TGTGCCAGCACTGGTATGGACAGAACCTATAAAGCTTATGGCTACACCTTC
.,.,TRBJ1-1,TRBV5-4,CASSLELGSNTEAFF,TGTGCCAGCAGCTTGGAGTTGGGCTCCAACACTGAAGCTTTCTTT
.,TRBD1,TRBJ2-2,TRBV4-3,CASSQETGSTGELFF,TGCGCCAGCAGCCAAGAGACAGGGTCGACCGGGGAGCTGTTTTTT
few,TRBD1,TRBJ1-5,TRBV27,CASSPRQGYQPQHF,TGTGCCAGCAGCCCCAGACAGGGGTACCAGCCCCAGCATTTT
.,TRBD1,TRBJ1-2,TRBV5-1,CASSAGQGGYTF,TGCGCCAGCAGCGCGGGACAGGGGGGCTACACCTTC
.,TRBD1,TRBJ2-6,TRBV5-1,CASSRQGSGEANVLTF,TGCGCCAGCAGCAGACAGGGAAGTGGGGAGGCCAACGTCCTGACTTTC
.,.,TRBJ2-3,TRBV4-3,CASSQASSREPSTDTQYF,TGCGCCAGCAGCCAAGCATCCTCCCGGGAGCCTAGCACAGATACGCAGTATTTT
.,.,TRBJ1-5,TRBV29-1,CSARAGNSNQPQHF,TGCAGCGCCCGAGCAGGGAATAGCAATCAGCCCCAGCATTTT
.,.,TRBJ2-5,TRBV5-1,CASSLADSYQETQYF,TGCGCCAGCAGCTTGGCCGACAGCTACCAAGAGACCCAGTACTTC
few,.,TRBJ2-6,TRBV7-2,CASSLNAGPSGANVLTF,TGTGCCAGCAGCTTAAACGCAGGGCCCTCTGGGGCCAACGTCCTGACTTTC